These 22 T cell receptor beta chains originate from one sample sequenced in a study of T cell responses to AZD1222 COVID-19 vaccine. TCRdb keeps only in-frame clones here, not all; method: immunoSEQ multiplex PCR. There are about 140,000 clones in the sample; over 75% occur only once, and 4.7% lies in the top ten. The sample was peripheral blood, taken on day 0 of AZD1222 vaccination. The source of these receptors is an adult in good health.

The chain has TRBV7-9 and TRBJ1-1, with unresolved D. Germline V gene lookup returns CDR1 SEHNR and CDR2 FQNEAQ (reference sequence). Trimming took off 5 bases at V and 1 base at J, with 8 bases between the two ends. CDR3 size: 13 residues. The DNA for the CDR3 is TGTGCCAGCAGCCACACAGAGAACACTGAAGCTTTCTTT. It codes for CASSHTENTEAFF.

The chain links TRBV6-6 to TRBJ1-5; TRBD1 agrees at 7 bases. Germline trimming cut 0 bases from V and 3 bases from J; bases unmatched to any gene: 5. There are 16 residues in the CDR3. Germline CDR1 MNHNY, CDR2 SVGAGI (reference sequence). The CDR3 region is CASSYSRQGLNQPQHF. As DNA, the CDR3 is TGTGCCAGCAGTTACTCGCGACAGGGCCTCAATCAGCCCCAGCATTTT.

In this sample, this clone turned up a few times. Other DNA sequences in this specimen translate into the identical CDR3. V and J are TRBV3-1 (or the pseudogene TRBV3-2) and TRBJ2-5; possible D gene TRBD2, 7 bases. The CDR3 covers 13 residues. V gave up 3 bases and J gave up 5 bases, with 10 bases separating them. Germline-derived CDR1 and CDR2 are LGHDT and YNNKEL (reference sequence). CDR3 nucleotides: TGTGCCAGCAGCCATAGGGGGGGCGAGACCCAGTACTTC. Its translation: CASSHRGGETQYF.

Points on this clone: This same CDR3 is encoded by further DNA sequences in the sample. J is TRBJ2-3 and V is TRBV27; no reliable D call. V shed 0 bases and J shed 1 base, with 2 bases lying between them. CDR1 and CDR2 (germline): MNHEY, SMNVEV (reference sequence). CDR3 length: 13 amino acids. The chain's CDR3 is CASSLSGTDTQYF. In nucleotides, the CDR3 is TGTGCCAGCAGTTTATCGGGCACAGATACGCAGTATTTT.

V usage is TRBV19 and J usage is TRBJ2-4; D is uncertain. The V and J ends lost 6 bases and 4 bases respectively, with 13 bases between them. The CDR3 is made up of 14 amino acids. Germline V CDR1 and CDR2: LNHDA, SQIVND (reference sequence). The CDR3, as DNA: TGTGCCAGTAGCCTCGGCGGCATAAAAAACATTCAGTACTTC. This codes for CASSLGGIKNIQYF.

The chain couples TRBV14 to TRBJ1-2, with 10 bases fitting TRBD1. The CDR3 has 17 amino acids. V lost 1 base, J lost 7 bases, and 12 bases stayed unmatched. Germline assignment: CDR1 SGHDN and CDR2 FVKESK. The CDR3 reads CASSQGFRWDRGRGYTF. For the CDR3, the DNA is TGTGCCAGCAGCCAAGGGTTCCGATGGGACAGGGGCCGTGGCTACACCTTC. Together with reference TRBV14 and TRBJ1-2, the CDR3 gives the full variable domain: EAGVTQFPSHSVIEKGQTVTLRCDPISGHDNLYWYRRVMGKEIKFLLHFVKESKQDESGMPNNRFLAERTGGTYSTLKVQPAELEDSGVYFCASSQGFRWDRGRGYTFGSGTRLTVV.

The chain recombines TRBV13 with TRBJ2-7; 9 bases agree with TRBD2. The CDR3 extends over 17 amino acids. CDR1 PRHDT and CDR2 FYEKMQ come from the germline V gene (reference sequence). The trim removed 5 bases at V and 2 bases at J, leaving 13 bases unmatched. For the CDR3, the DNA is TGTGCCAGCAGCCGCCGGTCTAGCGGGGATTTCACCTACGAGCAGTACTTC. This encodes CASSRRSSGDFTYEQYF. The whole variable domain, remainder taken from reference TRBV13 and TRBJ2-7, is AAGVIQSPRHLIKEKRETATLKCYPIPRHDTVYWYQQGPGQDPQFLISFYEKMQSDKGSIPDRFSAQQFSDYHSELNMSSLELGDSALYFCASSRRSSGDFTYEQYFGPGTRLTVT.

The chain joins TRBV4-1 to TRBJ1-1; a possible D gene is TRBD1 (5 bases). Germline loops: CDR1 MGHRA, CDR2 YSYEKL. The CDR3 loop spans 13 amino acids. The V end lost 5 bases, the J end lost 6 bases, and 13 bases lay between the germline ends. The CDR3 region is CASSEYRKSEAFF. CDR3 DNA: TGCGCCAGCAGCGAATACAGGAAATCTGAAGCTTTCTTT.

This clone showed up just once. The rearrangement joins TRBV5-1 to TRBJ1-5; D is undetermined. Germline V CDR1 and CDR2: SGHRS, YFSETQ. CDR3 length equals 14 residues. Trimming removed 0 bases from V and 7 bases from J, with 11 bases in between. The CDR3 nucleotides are TGCGCCAGCAGCTTGGGGGGAGGCGAGCAGCCCCAGCATTTT. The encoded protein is CASSLGGGEQPQHF. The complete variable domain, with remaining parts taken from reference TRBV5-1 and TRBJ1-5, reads KAGVTQTPRYLIKTRGQQVTLSCSPISGHRSVSWYQQTPGQGLQFLFEYFSETQRNKGNFPGRFSGRQFSNSRSEMNVSTLELGDSALYLCASSLGGGEQPQHFGDGTRLSIL.

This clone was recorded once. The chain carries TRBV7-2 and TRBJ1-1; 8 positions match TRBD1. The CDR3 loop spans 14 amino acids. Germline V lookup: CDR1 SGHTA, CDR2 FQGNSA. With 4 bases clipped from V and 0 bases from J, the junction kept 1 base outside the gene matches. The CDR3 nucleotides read TGTGCCAGCAGCTCGACAGGGGTGAACACTGAAGCTTTCTTT. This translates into CASSSTGVNTEAFF.

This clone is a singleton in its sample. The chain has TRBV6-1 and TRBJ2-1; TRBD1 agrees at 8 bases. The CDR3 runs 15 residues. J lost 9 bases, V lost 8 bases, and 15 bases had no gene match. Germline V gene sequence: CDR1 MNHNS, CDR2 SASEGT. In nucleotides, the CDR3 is TGTGCCAGCGGGACCGACAGGGGTCGATTGAGTGAGCAGTTCTTC. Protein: CASGTDRGRLSEQFF.

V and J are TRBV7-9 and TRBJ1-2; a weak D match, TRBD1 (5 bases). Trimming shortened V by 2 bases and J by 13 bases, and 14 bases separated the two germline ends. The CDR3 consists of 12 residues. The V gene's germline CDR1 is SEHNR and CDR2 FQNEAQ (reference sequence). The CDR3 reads CASSLFGDALTF. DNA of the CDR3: TGTGCCAGCAGCTTATTCGGGGACGCTCTCACCTTC.

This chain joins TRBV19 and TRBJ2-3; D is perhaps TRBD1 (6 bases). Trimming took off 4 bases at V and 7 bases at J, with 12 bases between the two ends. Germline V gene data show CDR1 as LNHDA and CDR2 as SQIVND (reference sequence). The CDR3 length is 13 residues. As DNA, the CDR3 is TGTGCCAGTAGTACAACAGGGATTAATACGCAGTATTTT. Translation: CASSTTGINTQYF. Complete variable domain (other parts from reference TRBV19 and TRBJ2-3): DGGITQSPKYLFRKEGQNVTLSCEQNLNHDAMYWYRQDPGQGLRLIYYSQIVNDFQKGDIAEGYSVSREKKESFPLTVTSAQKNPTAFYLCASSTTGINTQYFGPGTRLTVL.

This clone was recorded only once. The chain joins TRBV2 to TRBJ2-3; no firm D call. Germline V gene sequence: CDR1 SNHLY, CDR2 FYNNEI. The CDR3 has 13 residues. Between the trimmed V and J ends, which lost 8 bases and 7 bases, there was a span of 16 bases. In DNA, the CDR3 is TGTGCCAGCGATACTACGGGCGAGAATACGCAGTATTTT. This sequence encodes CASDTTGENTQYF.

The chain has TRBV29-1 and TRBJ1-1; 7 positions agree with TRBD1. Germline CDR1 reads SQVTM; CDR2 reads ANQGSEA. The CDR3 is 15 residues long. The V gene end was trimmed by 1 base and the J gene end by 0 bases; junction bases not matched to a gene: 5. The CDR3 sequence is CSVEVQGTVNTEAFF. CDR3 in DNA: TGCAGCGTTGAAGTCCAAGGGACAGTGAACACTGAAGCTTTCTTT.

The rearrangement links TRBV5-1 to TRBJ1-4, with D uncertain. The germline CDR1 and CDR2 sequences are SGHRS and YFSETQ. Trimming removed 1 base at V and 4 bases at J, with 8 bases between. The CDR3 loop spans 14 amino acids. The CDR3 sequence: CASSLFGVNEKLFF. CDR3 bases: TGCGCCAGCAGCTTGTTTGGGGTTAATGAAAAACTGTTTTTT.

Written as DNA, the CDR3 is TGTGCCAGCAGCCCCCCGAGGCCCGATGGCTACACCTTC. The encoded protein is CASSPPRPDGYTF. The chain couples TRBV7-9 to TRBJ1-2; D is uncertain. V was shortened by 5 bases and J by 6 bases, with 13 bases between the two germline ends. Germline CDR1 SEHNR, CDR2 FQNEAQ (reference sequence). The CDR3 runs 13 residues.

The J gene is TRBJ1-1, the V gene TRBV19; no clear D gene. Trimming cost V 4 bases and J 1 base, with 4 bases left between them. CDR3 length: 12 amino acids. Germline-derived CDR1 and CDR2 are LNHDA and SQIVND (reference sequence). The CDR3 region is CASSRRNTEAFF. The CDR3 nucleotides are TGTGCCAGTAGTAGGAGGAACACTGAAGCTTTCTTT.

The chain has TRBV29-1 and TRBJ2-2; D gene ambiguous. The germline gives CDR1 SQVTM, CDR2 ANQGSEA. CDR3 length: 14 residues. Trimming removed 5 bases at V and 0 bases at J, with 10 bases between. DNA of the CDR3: TGCAGCGTTCGATCGGGCGCGAACACCGGGGAGCTGTTTTTT. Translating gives CSVRSGANTGELFF.

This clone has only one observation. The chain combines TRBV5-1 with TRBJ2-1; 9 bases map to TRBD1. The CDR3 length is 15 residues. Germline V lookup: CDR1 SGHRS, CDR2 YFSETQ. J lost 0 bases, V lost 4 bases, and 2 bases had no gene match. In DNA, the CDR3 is TGCGCCAGCAGCGCGGGACAGGGCTCCTACAATGAGCAGTTCTTC. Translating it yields CASSAGQGSYNEQFF. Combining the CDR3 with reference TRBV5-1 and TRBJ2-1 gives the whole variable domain KAGVTQTPRYLIKTRGQQVTLSCSPISGHRSVSWYQQTPGQGLQFLFEYFSETQRNKGNFPGRFSGRQFSNSRSEMNVSTLELGDSALYLCASSAGQGSYNEQFFGPGTRLTVL.

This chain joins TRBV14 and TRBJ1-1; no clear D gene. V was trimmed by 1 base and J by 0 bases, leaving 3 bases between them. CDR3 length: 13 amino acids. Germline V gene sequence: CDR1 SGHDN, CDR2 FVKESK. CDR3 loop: CASSQALNTEAFF. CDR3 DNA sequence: TGTGCCAGCAGCCAAGCATTGAACACTGAAGCTTTCTTT.

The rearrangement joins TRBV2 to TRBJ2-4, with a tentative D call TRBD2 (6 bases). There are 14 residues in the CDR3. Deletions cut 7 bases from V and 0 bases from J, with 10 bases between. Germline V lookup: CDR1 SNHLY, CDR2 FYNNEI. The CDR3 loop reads CASTNGGAKNIQYF. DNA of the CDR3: TGTGCCAGCACGAACGGGGGAGCCAAAAACATTCAGTACTTC.